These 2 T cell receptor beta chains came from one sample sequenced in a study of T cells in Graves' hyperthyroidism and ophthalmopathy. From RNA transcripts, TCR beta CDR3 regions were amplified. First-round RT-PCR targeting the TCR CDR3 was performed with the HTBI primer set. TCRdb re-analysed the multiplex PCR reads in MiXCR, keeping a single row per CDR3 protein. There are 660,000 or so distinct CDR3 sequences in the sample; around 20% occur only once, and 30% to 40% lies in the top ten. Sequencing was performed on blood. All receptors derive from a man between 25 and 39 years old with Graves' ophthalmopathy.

As DNA, the CDR3 is TGTGCCAGCAGAAAGGATCGGTTCTCTAGCACAGATACGCAGTATTTT. Amino acid sequence: CASRKDRFSSTDTQYF. The chain carries TRBV7-8 and TRBJ2-3, with no clear D. CDR3 size: 16 residues. Trimming cost V 6 bases and J 0 bases, with 16 bases left between them. The germline CDR1 and CDR2 sequences are SGHVS and FQNEAQ. The whole variable domain, filled in from reference TRBV7-8 and TRBJ2-3, reads GAGVSQSPRYKVAKRGQDVALRCDPISGHVSLFWYQQALGQGPEFLTYFQNEAQLDKSGLPSDRFFAERPEGSVSTLKIQRTQQEDSAVYLCASRKDRFSSTDTQYFGPGTRLTVL.

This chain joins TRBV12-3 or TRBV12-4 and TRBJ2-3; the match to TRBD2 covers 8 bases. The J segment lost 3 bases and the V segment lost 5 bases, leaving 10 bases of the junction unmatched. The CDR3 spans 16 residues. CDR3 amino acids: CASSPGSGRGTDTQYF. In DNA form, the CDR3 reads TGTGCCAGCAGTCCAGGAAGCGGGAGAGGTACAGATACGCAGTATTTT.